Listed below are T cell receptor beta chains from one sample, sequenced in a study of blood T cell repertoires in COVID-19. Only in-frame clones appear in the TCRdb table, and some are missing; sequencing was by immunoSEQ multiplex PCR. The profile covers roughly 140,000 clones, with 87% appearing a single time and 3.5% to 4.5% taken by the ten largest. Sequencing input: peripheral blood. These TCRs come from a woman aged 55-70 years with active or convalescent COVID-19. Both conserved end residues are part of each CDR3. Size tells how often a clone was seen (once, few, many) or the class of an expanded clone, and some rows leave it out.

TRBJ1-2 few TRBV7-8 CASSLGGGAIGYGYTF
TRBJ2-3 . TRBV5-1 CASSYGTDTDTQYF
TRBJ2-2 . TRBV6-6 CASSAPGSGGELFF
TRBJ2-3 . TRBV13 CASSFRVTSRTDTQYF
TRBJ2-5 . TRBV30 CAWSVPELQETQYF
TRBJ2-3 . TRBV5-4 CASSSTGTGNTDTQYF
TRBJ1-4 . TRBV6-2/TRBV6-3 CASSLRVGEKLFF
TRBJ1-2 . TRBV3-1/TRBV3-2 CASSPRDSANYGYTF
TRBJ2-5 . TRBV4-3 CASSPTSGAGETQYF
TRBJ2-1 . TRBV6-1 CASSGNRALPDDEQFF
TRBJ1-5 . TRBV10-3 CAISRGQGVNQPQHF
TRBJ2-5 . TRBV9 CASSAAGRSQETQYF
TRBJ2-3 . TRBV12-3/TRBV12-4 CASSLLDKDTQYF
TRBJ2-3 . TRBV9 CASSVDPGTSGTDTQYF
TRBJ2-2 . TRBV3-1/TRBV3-2 CASSQDRGLAVGNGELFF